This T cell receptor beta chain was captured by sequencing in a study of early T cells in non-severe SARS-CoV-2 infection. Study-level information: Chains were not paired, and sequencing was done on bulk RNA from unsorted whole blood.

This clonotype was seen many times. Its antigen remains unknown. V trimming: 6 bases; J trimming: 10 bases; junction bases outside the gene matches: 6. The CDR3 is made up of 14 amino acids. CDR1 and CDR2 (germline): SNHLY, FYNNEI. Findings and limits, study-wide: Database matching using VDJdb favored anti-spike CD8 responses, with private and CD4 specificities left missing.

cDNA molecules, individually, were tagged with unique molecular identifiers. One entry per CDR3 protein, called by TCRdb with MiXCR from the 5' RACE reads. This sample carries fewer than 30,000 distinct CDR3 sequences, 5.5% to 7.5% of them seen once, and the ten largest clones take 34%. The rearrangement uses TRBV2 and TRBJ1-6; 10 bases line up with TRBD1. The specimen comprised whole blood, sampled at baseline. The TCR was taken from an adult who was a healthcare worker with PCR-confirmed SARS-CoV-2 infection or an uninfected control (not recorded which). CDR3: CASRTGGLRSPLHF. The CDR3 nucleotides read TGTGCCAGCAGGACAGGGGGCCTTAGGTCACCCCTCCACTTT.